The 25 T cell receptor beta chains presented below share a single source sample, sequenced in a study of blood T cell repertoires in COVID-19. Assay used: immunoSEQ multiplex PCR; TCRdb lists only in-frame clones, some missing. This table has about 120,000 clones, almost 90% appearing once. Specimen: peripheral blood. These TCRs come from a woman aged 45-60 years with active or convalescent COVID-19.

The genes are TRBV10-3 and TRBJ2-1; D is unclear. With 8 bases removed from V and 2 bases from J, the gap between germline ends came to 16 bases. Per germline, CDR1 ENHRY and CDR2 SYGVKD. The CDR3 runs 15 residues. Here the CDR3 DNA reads TGTGCCATCGCTCGGGTAGTAAGCCCCTACAATGAGCAGTTCTTC. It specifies CAIARVVSPYNEQFF.

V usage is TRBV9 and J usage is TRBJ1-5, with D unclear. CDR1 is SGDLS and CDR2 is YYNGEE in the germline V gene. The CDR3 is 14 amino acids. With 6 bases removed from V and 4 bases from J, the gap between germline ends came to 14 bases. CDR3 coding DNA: TGTGCCAGCAACGAGGGCCCACTAAATCAGCCCCAGCATTTT. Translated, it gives CASNEGPLNQPQHF.

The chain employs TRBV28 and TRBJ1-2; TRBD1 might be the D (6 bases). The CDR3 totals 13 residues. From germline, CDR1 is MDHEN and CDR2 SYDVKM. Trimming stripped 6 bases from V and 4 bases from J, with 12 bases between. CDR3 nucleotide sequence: TGTGCCAGCAGCAACAGGGCGTTCTATGGCTACACCTTC. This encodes CASSNRAFYGYTF.

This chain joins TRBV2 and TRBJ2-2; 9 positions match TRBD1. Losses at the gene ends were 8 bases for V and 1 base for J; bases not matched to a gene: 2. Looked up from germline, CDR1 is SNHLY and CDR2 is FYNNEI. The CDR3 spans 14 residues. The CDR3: CASRDRVNTGELFF. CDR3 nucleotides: TGTGCCAGCCGGGACAGGGTGAACACCGGGGAGCTGTTTTTT.

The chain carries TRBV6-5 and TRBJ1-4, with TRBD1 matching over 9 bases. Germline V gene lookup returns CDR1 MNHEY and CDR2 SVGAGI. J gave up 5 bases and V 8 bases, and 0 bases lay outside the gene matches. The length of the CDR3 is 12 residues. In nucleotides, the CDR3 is TGTGCCAGCGACAGGGGGAATGAAAAACTGTTTTTT. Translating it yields CASDRGNEKLFF.

CDR3 sequence: CASSLTVSGRAAYEQYF. As DNA, the CDR3 is TGTGCCAGCAGTCTAACCGTCAGCGGGAGGGCCGCCTACGAGCAGTACTTC. This chain uses TRBV27 with TRBJ2-7; 10 positions agree with TRBD2. CDR1 is MNHEY, CDR2 SMNVEV, per germline (reference sequence). This CDR3 contains 17 residues. The V gene end was trimmed by 5 bases and the J gene end by 2 bases; junction bases not matched to a gene: 12.

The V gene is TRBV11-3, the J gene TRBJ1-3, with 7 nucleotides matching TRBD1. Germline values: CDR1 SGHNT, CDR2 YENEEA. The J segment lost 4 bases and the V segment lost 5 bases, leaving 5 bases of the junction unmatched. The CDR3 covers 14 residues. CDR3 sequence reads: CASSEGGAGNTIYF. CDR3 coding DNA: TGTGCCAGCAGCGAAGGGGGCGCGGGAAACACCATATATTTT.

The CDR3 DNA is TGTGCCAGTACCTTTACAGGGAGGGGCACCGGGGAGCTGTTTTTT. It is translated as CASTFTGRGTGELFF. V is TRBV19 and J is TRBJ2-2, with D possibly being TRBD2 (7 bases). With 7 bases removed from V and 4 bases from J, the gap between germline ends came to 16 bases. The CDR3 totals 15 residues. Per the germline V gene, CDR1 is LNHDA and CDR2 is SQIVND (reference sequence).

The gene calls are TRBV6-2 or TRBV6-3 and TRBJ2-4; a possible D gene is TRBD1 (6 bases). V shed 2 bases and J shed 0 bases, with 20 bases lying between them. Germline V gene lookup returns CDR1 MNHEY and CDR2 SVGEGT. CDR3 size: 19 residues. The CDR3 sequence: CASSYPGQGESLAKNIQYF. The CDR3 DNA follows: TGTGCCAGCAGTTACCCGGGACAAGGGGAGTCTCTAGCCAAAAACATTCAGTACTTC.

The CDR3 loop reads CASSVGAGQGAYNSPLHF. The CDR3 nucleotides read TGTGCCAGCAGCGTTGGGGCCGGACAGGGGGCCTATAATTCACCCCTCCACTTT. J is TRBJ1-6 and V is TRBV9; 10 bases match TRBD1. The V gene end was trimmed by 2 bases and the J gene end by 2 bases; junction bases not matched to a gene: 7. The CDR3 is 18 residues long. Germline V gene lookup returns CDR1 SGDLS and CDR2 YYNGEE.

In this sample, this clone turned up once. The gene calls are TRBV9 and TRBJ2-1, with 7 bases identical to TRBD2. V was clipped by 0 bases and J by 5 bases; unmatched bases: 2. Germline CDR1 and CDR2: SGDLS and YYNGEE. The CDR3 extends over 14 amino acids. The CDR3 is CASSVDGRNNEQFF. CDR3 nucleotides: TGTGCCAGCAGCGTAGACGGGAGGAACAATGAGCAGTTCTTC.

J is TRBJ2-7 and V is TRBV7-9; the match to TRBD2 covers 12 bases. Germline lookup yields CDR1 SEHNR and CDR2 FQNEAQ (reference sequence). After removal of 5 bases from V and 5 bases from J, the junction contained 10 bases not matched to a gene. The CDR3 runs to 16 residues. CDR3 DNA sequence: TGTGCCAGCAGCCCCTCTAGCGGGAGGGCCTGGGACGAGCAGTACTTC. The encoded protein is CASSPSSGRAWDEQYF.

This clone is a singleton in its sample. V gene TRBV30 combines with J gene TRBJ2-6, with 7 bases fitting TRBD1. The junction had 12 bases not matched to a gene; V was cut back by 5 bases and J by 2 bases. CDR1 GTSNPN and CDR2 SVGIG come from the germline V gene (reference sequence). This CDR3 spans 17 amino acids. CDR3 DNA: TGTGCCTGGCACAGGGGCAGGACGTCAACTGGGGCCAACGTCCTGACTTTC. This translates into CAWHRGRTSTGANVLTF.

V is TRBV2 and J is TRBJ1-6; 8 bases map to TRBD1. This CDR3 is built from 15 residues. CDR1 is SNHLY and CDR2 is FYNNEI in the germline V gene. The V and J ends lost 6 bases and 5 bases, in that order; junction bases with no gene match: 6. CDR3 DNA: TGTGCCAGCAGGGCCGGACAGGGAAATAATTCACCCCTCCACTTT. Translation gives CASRAGQGNNSPLHF. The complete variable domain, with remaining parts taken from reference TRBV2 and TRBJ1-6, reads EPEVTQTPSHQVTQMGQEVILRCVPISNHLYFYWYRQILGQKVEFLVSFYNNEISEKSEIFDDQFSVERPDGSNFTLKIRSTKLEDSAMYFCASRAGQGNNSPLHFGNGTRLTVT.

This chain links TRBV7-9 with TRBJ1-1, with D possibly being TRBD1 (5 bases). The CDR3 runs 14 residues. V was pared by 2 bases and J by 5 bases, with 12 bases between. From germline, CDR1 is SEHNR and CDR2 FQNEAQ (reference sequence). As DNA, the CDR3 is TGTGCCAGCAGCTTAACGGGGGACTGGACTGAAGCTTTCTTT. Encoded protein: CASSLTGDWTEAFF.

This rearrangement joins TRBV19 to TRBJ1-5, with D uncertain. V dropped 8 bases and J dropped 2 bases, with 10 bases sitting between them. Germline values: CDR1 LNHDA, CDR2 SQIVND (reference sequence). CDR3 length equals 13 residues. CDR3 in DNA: TGTGCCAGTTGTGACGAGGGCAATCAGCCCCAGCATTTT. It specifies CASCDEGNQPQHF.

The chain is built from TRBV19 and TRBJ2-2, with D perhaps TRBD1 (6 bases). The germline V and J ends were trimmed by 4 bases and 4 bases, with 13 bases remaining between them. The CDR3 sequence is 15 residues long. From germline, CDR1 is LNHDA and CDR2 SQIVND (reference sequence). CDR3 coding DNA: TGTGCCAGTAGTAGCCCCGGACAGCGCACCGGGGAGCTGTTTTTT. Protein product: CASSSPGQRTGELFF.

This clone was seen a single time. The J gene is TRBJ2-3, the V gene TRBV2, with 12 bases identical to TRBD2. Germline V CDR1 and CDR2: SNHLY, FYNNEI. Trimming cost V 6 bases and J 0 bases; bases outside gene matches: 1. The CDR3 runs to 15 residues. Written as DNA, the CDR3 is TGTGCCAGCAGCGGACTAGCGGGGAGCACAGATACGCAGTATTTT. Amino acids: CASSGLAGSTDTQYF.

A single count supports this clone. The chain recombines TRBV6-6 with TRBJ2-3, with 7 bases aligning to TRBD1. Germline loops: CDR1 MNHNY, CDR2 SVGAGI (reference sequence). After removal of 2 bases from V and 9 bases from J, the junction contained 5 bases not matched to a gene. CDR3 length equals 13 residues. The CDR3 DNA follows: TGTGCCAGCAGTTACGAGGGACAGAGCACGCAGTATTTT. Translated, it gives CASSYEGQSTQYF.

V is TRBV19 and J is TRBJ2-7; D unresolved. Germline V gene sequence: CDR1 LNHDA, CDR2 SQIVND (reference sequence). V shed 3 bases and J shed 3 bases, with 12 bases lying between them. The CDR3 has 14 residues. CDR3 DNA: TGTGCCAGTAGTATTGGTTTTTCTATCTACGAGCAGTACTTC. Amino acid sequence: CASSIGFSIYEQYF.

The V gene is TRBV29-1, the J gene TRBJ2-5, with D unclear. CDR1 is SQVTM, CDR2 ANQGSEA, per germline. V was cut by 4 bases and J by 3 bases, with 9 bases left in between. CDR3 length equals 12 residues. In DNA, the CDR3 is TGCAGCGTTGGCCCCCCGGAAGAGACCCAGTACTTC. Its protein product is CSVGPPEETQYF.

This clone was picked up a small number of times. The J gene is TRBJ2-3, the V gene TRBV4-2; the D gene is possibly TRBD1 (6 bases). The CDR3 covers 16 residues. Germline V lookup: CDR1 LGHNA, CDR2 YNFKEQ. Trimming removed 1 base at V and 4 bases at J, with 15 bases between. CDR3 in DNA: TGTGCCAGCAGCCAAGCCCAGCTAGGGGGAGCAGATACGCAGTATTTT. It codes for CASSQAQLGGADTQYF.

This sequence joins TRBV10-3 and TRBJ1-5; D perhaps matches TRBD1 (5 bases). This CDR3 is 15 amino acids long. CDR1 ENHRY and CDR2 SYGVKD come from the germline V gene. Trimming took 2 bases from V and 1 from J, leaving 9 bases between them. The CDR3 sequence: CAISEVRGSNQPQHF. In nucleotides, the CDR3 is TGTGCCATCAGTGAGGTTAGGGGCAGCAATCAGCCCCAGCATTTT.

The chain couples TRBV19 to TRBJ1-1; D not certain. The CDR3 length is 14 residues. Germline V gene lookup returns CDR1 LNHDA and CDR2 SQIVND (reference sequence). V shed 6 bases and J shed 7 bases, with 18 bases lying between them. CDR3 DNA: TGTGCCAGTAGCTCTCCCCCCGAGGCGTATGAAGCTTTCTTT. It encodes CASSSPPEAYEAFF.

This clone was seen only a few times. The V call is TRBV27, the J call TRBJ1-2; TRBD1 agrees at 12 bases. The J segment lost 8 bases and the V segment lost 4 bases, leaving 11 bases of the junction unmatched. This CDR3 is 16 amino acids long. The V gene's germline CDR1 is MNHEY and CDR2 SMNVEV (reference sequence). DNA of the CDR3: TGTGCCAGCAGTTCCAGTCCCGGGACAGGGGGCTGGGGCTACACCTTC. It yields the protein CASSSSPGTGGWGYTF.